The 27 T cell receptor beta chains below all came from one sample that was sequenced in a study of identical twins. TCRdb ran MiXCR on the 5' RACE reads and lists one entry per CDR3 protein. The table includes 1.5 million to 2 million distinct CDR3 sequences, about 32% detected once. The material sequenced was cord blood. The origin of the receptors is a newborn girl in good health.

The chain couples TRBV7-2 to TRBJ2-1, with no clear D. Germline loops: CDR1 SGHTA, CDR2 FQGNSA. The germline V and J ends were trimmed by 3 bases and 6 bases, with 15 bases remaining between them. This CDR3 region has 15 residues. The CDR3 DNA reads TGTGCCAGCAGCTTCGTCGGGCCGCTTAGCAATGAGCAGTTCTTC. It translates to CASSFVGPLSNEQFF.

This clonotype was counted only a few times. The gene calls are TRBV10-3 and TRBJ1-6; weak D call: TRBD1 (5 bases). V lost 4 bases, J lost 0 bases, and 16 bases lay in between. CDR1 and CDR2 from the germline V gene are ENHRY and SYGVKD. The CDR3 has 18 residues. CDR3 bases: TGTGCCATCAGTGGGACCCGGGACGGCAGCTCCTATAATTCACCCCTCCACTTT. It encodes CAISGTRDGSSYNSPLHF.

This clonotype was detected a few times. The rearrangement links TRBV30 to TRBJ2-3; perhaps TRBD2 as D (6 bases). The CDR3 is 12 residues long. The germline gives CDR1 GTSNPN, CDR2 SVGIG (reference sequence). V was shortened by 5 bases and J by 0 bases, with 6 bases between the two germline ends. The CDR3 loop is CAWGTSTDTQYF. CDR3 bases: TGTGCCTGGGGGACTAGCACAGATACGCAGTATTTT. The entire variable domain, with the rest obtained from reference TRBV30 and TRBJ2-3, is as follows: SQTIHQWPATLVQPVGSPLSLECTVEGTSNPNLYWYRQAAGRGLQLLFYSVGIGQISSEVPQNLSASRPQDRQFILSSKKLLLSDSGFYLCAWGTSTDTQYFGPGTRLTVL.

V gene TRBV12-3 or TRBV12-4 combines with J gene TRBJ2-3; 7 nucleotides agree with TRBD2. This CDR3 is 14 amino acids long. Trimming at V came to 3 bases and at J to 5 bases, leaving 5 bases not matched to a gene. The CDR3 here is CASSLGGSLDTQYF. The DNA for the CDR3 is TGTGCCAGCAGTTTGGGGGGGTCTTTAGATACGCAGTATTTT.

The chain recombines TRBV14 with TRBJ1-1, with a weak D call TRBD1 (5 bases). The CDR3 spans 17 residues. The V gene lost 4 bases and the J gene lost 0 bases, with 18 bases spanning the gap. CDR1 is SGHDN, CDR2 FVKESK, per germline. CDR3 sequence: CASSPDGWGIMNTEAFF. In DNA form, the CDR3 reads TGTGCCAGCAGCCCCGACGGGTGGGGCATCATGAACACTGAAGCTTTCTTT.

The rearrangement uses TRBV11-2 and TRBJ1-4; no definite D call. CDR3 length equals 15 residues. From germline, CDR1 is SGHAT and CDR2 FQNNGV. Trimming cost V 3 bases and J 10 bases, with 18 bases left between them. The CDR3 protein is CASSLNRASGGKLFF. DNA of the CDR3: TGTGCCAGCAGCTTGAACCGGGCCTCAGGTGGAAAACTGTTTTTT.

This clonotype has only a few counts. This chain uses TRBV20-1 with TRBJ2-1, with D tentatively TRBD2 (7 bases). CDR1 is DFQATT and CDR2 is SNEGSKA in the germline V gene (reference sequence). CDR3 length equals 17 residues. Deletions cut 0 bases from V and 8 bases from J, with 23 bases between. The CDR3 DNA reads as TGCAGTGCTAGAGATTGGTTAAGGGGGGGCCTCGTACATGAGCAGTTCTTC. It yields the protein CSARDWLRGGLVHEQFF.

The chain joins TRBV4-1 to TRBJ2-4, with D unclear. This CDR3 has 15 amino acids. V shed 3 bases and J shed 0 bases, with 9 bases lying between them. Germline V gene lookup returns CDR1 MGHRA and CDR2 YSYEKL. Here the CDR3 DNA reads TGCGCCAGCAGCCAGCCTAGAGTAGCCAAAAACATTCAGTACTTC. It is translated as CASSQPRVAKNIQYF.

This clonotype was seen repeatedly, ten times or more. The V call is TRBV4-2, the J call TRBJ2-7; tentatively, D is TRBD2 (6 bases). Per germline, CDR1 LGHNA and CDR2 YNFKEQ. With 1 base removed from V and 3 bases from J, the gap between germline ends came to 19 bases. This CDR3 comprises 17 residues. CDR3: CASSQASPGVIGYEQYF. In DNA form, the CDR3 reads TGTGCCAGCAGCCAAGCAAGTCCGGGAGTCATCGGCTACGAGCAGTACTTC.

This chain joins TRBV13 and TRBJ2-2; 14 nucleotides line up with TRBD2. This CDR3 region has 15 residues. From germline, CDR1 is PRHDT and CDR2 FYEKMQ (reference sequence). After removal of 5 bases from V and 6 bases from J, the junction contained 2 bases not matched to a gene. The CDR3 region is CASSRTSGRSGELFF. The CDR3 nucleotides are TGTGCCAGCAGCCGGACTAGCGGGAGGTCCGGGGAGCTGTTTTTT.

The chain uses TRBV3-1 and TRBJ1-2; D call uncertain. The CDR3 is 13 amino acids. CDR1 and CDR2 from the germline V gene are LGHDT and YNNKEL (reference sequence). Trimming stripped 0 bases from V and 4 bases from J, with 6 bases between. CDR3 DNA: TGTGCCAGCAGCCAAGAAGTTCCCTATGGCTACACCTTC. It yields the protein CASSQEVPYGYTF.

This clonotype was seen only a few times. V is TRBV20-1 and J is TRBJ2-7, with 7 bases fitting TRBD1. V was pared by 6 bases and J by 3 bases, with 5 bases of the junction left unmatched. CDR3 size: 12 residues. The germline V gene encodes CDR1 DFQATT and CDR2 SNEGSKA (reference sequence). This chain's CDR3 is CSAWDRSYEQYF. CDR3 nucleotides: TGCAGTGCGTGGGACAGAAGCTACGAGCAGTACTTC.

This clonotype has more than one count but fewer than ten. The chain combines TRBV6-6 with TRBJ2-7; unclear D gene. Trimming shortened V by 2 bases and J by 4 bases, and 9 bases separated the two germline ends. The germline gives CDR1 MNHNY, CDR2 SVGAGI (reference sequence). CDR3 length: 13 amino acids. The CDR3 loop is CASSYDPGYEQYF. DNA of the CDR3: TGTGCCAGCAGTTACGACCCGGGTTACGAGCAGTACTTC.

This chain connects TRBV7-2 to TRBJ2-1, with 10 bases that match TRBD2. Germline V CDR1 and CDR2: SGHTA, FQGNSA. This CDR3 is built from 20 residues. The J segment lost 0 bases and the V segment lost 5 bases, leaving 16 bases of the junction unmatched. The CDR3 reads CASSALGASGGFSSYNEQFF. The CDR3 nucleotides are TGTGCCAGCAGCGCCCTTGGGGCTAGCGGGGGTTTTAGCTCCTACAATGAGCAGTTCTTC.

At least ten counts were recorded for this clonotype. The V gene is TRBV27, the J gene TRBJ2-1; D is tentatively TRBD1 or TRBD2 (5 bases each). Germline lookup yields CDR1 MNHEY and CDR2 SMNVEV (reference sequence). Deletions cut 4 bases from V and 5 bases from J, with 12 bases between. The CDR3 contains 14 residues. The CDR3 loop is CASSSPGPNNEQFF. Written as DNA, the CDR3 is TGTGCCAGCAGTTCCCCGGGACCAAACAATGAGCAGTTCTTC.

The rearrangement uses TRBV30 and TRBJ1-6; D ambiguous. This CDR3 spans 14 amino acids. Per the germline V gene, CDR1 is GTSNPN and CDR2 is SVGIG (reference sequence). Trimming stripped 2 bases from V and 7 bases from J, with 12 bases between. The CDR3 nucleotides read TGTGCCTGGAGTATTCGGGTGAGGAATTCACCCCTCCACTTT. Amino acid sequence: CAWSIRVRNSPLHF.

This rearrangement joins TRBV2 to TRBJ2-7; TRBD2 might be the D (6 bases). There are 13 residues in the CDR3. The germline V and J ends were trimmed by 7 bases and 2 bases, with 12 bases remaining between them. Germline V CDR1 and CDR2: SNHLY, FYNNEI. The CDR3 DNA sequence: TGTGCCAGCATGTCCCGGGGGACCTACGAGCAGTACTTC. This translates into CASMSRGTYEQYF.

Many counts were recorded for this clonotype. Relative to the germline gene, one junction end is altered; a read error may explain this. The chain links TRBV12-3 or TRBV12-4 to TRBJ2-3, with TRBD2 identical over 7 bases. The CDR3 runs to 15 residues. The CDR3 coding sequence is TGTGCCAGCAGCTTAGGGAGCGGGGTCACAGATACGCAGTATTTT. Protein product: CASSLGSGVTDTQYF.

Comments on this clonotype: Given a much more abundant clone one base away, this may be a read error. The rearrangement joins TRBV5-1 to TRBJ2-1; tentative D call: TRBD1 (5 bases). V was pared by 1 base and J by 9 bases, with 11 bases between. The germline V gene encodes CDR1 SGHRS and CDR2 YFSETQ. This CDR3 has 13 residues. The DNA of the CDR3 is TGCGCCAGCAGCTTGTTGGCAGGGTGTGAGCAGTTCTTC. Protein product: CASSLLAGCEQFF.

About this clonotype: At one end the junction does not follow the germline gene, possibly because of a read error. This chain joins TRBV5-1 and TRBJ2-1; maybe TRBD2 (6 bases). This CDR3 is 15 amino acids long. Germline V lookup: CDR1 SGHRS, CDR2 YFSETQ. The CDR3 region is CASSPRGPSYNEQFF. The CDR3 DNA is TGTGCCAGCAGTCCGCGGGGCCCCTCCTACAATGAGCAGTTCTTC.

A remark on this clonotype: Germline is not matched at one junction end, which may reflect a read error. V and J are TRBV6-5 and TRBJ2-3; 11 positions match TRBD2. The germline CDR1 and CDR2 sequences are MNHEY and SVGAGI. The CDR3 loop spans 15 amino acids. CDR3 residues: CASRIAGGGTDTRYF. DNA of the CDR3: TGTGCCAGCAGAATAGCGGGAGGGGGCACAGATACGCGGTATTTT.

The chain employs TRBV12-5 and TRBJ2-1; D is possibly TRBD1 (6 bases). The V end was cut by 1 base, the J end by 1 base, with 17 bases between. This CDR3 region has 18 residues. Germline values: CDR1 LGHNT, CDR2 FRNRAP. As DNA, the CDR3 is TGTGCTAGTGGTTTGGACTTTGGGGGCCCTCAATCCTACAATGAGCAGTTCTTC. Its protein product is CASGLDFGGPQSYNEQFF.

The chain carries TRBV21-1 and TRBJ2-7. TRBV21-1 represents a pseudogene. This CDR3 region has 14 residues. CDR3: CASSKSGNPYEQCF. Written as DNA, the CDR3 is TGTGCCAGCAGCAAATCTGGGAATCCCTACGAGCAGTGCTTC.

The sample holds a few counts of this clonotype. This chain connects TRBV24-1 to TRBJ2-7; D is uncertain. The CDR3 sequence is 11 residues long. Trimming pared 12 bases from V and 2 bases from J, leaving 10 bases between. Germline V CDR1 and CDR2: KGHDR, SFDVKD. The CDR3 nucleotides read TGTGCCCGCTGGGCACCCTACGAGCAGTACTTC. It specifies CARWAPYEQYF.

In this sample, this clonotype turned up many times. This rearrangement joins TRBV25-1 to TRBJ2-5; TRBD1 agrees at 9 bases. Germline CDR1 and CDR2: MGHDK and SYGVNS. Trimming removed 2 bases from V and 3 bases from J; junction bases left unmatched: 4. This CDR3 region has 15 residues. The CDR3 DNA reads as TGTGCCAGCAGTGAAGCTCGGACAGGGGAAGAGACCCAGTACTTC. Translation: CASSEARTGEETQYF.

This clonotype was seen more than once but under ten times. The gene calls are TRBV20-1 and TRBJ1-1; D is unresolved. Trimming left V 4 bases short and J 3 bases short, with 3 bases between. Germline CDR1 and CDR2: DFQATT and SNEGSKA (reference sequence). The CDR3 extends over 10 amino acids. The CDR3 is CSAMDTEAFF. The CDR3 region has the DNA TGCAGTGCTATGGACACTGAAGCTTTCTTT.

In its sample, this clonotype was seen once. The chain uses TRBV20-1 and TRBJ1-1, with D tentatively TRBD1 (6 bases). CDR3 size: 17 residues. Germline CDR1 DFQATT, CDR2 SNEGSKA (reference sequence). V was cut by 6 bases and J by 4 bases, with 27 bases left in between. CDR3 DNA sequence: TGCAGTGCCCCCAGGGCGGGCAGGGGCACACTGGGCACTGAAGCTTTCTTT. Protein sequence: CSAPRAGRGTLGTEAFF.